This T cell receptor (beta chain) stems from a study of T cells expressing NK-cell markers. Study results and caveats: CD8+ T cells in 5 or 6 donors included dominant NKG2C+ clonotypes at about 1.0-7.5%.

Concerning this clonotype: The antigen is undetermined.

TCRdb re-called the 5' RACE reads, yielding one record per CDR3 amino acid sequence without DNA. The specimen's table records around 550,000 distinct CDR3 sequences. The CDR3 is 17 amino acids. In germline, CDR1 is MDHEN, CDR2 SYDVKM. The chain has TRBV28 and TRBJ2-4; the TRBD1 assignment by TCRdb is unverifiable without DNA. Sequences were obtained from blood T cells: a sorted CD56 or NKG2C T cell subset, CD4+ or CD8+ T cells, or bulk PBMC T cells (not recorded which). The receptor was derived from a man between 18 and 35 years old in good health. The CDR3 is CASRRIQPGHGKNIQYF.